Sequencing of this T cell receptor beta chain was carried out in a study of human versus mouse CDR3 diversity and MHC coevolution. Profiling relied on immunoSEQ multiplex PCR, and the TCRdb table lists in-frame clones only, not all of them. The sample records more than 55,000 clones, approximately 94% being singletons. CDR1 LNHDA and CDR2 SQIVND come from the germline V gene (reference sequence). The CDR3 sequence is 15 residues long. V gave up 4 bases and J gave up 1 base; unmatched junction bases: 5. The chain recombines TRBV19 with TRBJ2-7; TRBD2 agrees at 9 bases. This sequence was found in a person between 55 and 70 years old in good health. The sample was naive CD4+ T cells from blood. Stated subset: CD45RO-negative CD62L-positive naive CD4 T cells. CDR3 in amino acids: CASSSGLALSYEQYF. The CDR3 nucleotides are TGTGCCAGTAGTAGTGGACTAGCGTTATCCTACGAGCAGTACTTC.